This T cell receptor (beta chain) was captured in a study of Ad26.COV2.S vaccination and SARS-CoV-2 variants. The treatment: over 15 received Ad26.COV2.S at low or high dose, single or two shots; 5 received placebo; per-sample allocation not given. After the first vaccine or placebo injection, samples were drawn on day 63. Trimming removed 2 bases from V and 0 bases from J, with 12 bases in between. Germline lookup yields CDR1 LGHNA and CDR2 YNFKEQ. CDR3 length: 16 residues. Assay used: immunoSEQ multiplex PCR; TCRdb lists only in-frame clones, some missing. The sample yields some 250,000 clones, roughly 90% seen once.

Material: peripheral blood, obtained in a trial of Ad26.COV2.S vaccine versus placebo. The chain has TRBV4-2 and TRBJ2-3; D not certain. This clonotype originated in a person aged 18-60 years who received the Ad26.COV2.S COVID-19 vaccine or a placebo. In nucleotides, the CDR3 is TGTGCCAGCAGCCAATCAGGAACGCCTAGCACAGATACGCAGTATTTT. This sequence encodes CASSQSGTPSTDTQYF.